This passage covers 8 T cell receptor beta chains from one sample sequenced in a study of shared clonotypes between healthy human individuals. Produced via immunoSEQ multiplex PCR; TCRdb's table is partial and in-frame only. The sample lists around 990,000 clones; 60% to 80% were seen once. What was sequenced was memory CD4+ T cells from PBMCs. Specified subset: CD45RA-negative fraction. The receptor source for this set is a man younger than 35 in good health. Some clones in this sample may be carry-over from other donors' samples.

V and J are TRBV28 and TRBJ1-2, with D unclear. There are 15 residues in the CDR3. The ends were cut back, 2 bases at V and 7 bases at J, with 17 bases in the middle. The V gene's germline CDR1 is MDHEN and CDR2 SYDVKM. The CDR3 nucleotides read TGTGCCAGCAGTTTACCCGCCACGGGAATTTTTGGCTACACCTTC. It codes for CASSLPATGIFGYTF.

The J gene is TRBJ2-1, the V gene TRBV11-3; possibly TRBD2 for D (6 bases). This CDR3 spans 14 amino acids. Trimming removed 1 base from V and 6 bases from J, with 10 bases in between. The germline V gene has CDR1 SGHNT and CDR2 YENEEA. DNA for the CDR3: TGTGCCAGCAGCTTAGGGGGAGGTGCCAATGAGCAGTTCTTC. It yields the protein CASSLGGGANEQFF. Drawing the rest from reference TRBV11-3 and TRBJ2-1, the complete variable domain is EAGVVQSPRYKIIEKKQPVAFWCNPISGHNTLYWYLQNLGQGPELLIRYENEEAVDDSQLPKDRFSAERLKGVDSTLKIQPAELGDSAVYLCASSLGGGANEQFFGPGTRLTVL.

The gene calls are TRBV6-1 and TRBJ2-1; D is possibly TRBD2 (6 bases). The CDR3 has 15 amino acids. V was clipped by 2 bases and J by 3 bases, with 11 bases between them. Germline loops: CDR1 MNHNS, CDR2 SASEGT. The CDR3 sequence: CASSEFAGSYNEQFF. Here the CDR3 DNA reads TGTGCCAGCAGTGAATTCGCGGGAAGCTACAATGAGCAGTTCTTC.

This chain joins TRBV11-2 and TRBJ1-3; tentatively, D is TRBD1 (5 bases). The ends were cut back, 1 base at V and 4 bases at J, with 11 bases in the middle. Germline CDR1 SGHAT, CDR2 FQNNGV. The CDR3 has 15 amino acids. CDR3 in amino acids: CASSLGPGKGNTIYF. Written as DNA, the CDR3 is TGTGCCAGCAGCTTAGGTCCAGGGAAAGGAAACACCATATATTTT.

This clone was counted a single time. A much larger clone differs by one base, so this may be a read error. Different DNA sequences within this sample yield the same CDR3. The CDR3 region is CAWSVRSSWGETQYF. CDR3 nucleotides: TGCGCCTGGAGTGTAAGGTCCTCCTGGGGGGAGACCCAGTACTTC. The V call is TRBV30, the J call TRBJ2-5, with D perhaps matching TRBD1 or TRBD2 (5 bases each). The CDR3 consists of 15 residues. The V gene's germline CDR1 is GTSNPN and CDR2 SVGIG (reference sequence).

The CDR3 here is CASSLSQRQLSYGYTF. The CDR3 coding sequence is TGTGCCAGCAGCCTTTCCCAAAGACAGCTCTCCTATGGCTACACCTTC. The V and J genes are TRBV21-1 and TRBJ1-2; the table's TRBD1 call for D was not verified on the DNA. TRBV21-1 is a listed pseudogene. The CDR3 contains 16 residues.

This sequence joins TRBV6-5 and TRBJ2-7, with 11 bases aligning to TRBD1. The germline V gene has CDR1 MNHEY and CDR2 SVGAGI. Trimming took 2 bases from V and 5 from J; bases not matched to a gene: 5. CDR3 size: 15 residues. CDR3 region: CASSYNQDRGHEQYF. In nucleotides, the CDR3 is TGTGCCAGCAGTTACAATCAGGACAGGGGGCACGAGCAGTACTTC.

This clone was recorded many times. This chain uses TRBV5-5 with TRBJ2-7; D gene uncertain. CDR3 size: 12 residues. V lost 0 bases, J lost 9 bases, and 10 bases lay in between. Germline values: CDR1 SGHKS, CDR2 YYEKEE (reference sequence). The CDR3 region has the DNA TGTGCCAGCAGCTTGGACGGAGACTGGCAGTACTTC. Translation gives CASSLDGDWQYF.